The entry below describes one T cell receptor (beta chain). Its antigen is undetermined. This entry comes from a study of T cells in Graves' hyperthyroidism and ophthalmopathy. On the study more broadly: Prior to any treatment, at the point of initial diagnosis, peripheral blood was collected.

Researchers took RNA transcripts and amplified the TCR beta CDR3 regions from them. The HTBI primer set drove a first-round RT-PCR of the TCR CDR3. TCRdb ran MiXCR on the multiplex PCR reads and lists one entry per CDR3 protein. The repertoire has some 550,000 distinct CDR3 sequences, roughly 16% of them found once; the top ten carry more than 3%. Study results and limitations: Most thyroid clonotypes expanded above 0.001 appeared in blood too.

Sequencing was performed on blood. This receptor was identified in a woman in her thirties or forties with Graves' ophthalmopathy.

CDR3 DNA sequence: TGTGCCATCAGAGGACAGGGAGATCCCTACAATGAGCAGTTCTTC. This codes for CAIRGQGDPYNEQFF. This chain uses TRBV10-3 with TRBJ2-1; 8 positions match TRBD1. Germline-derived CDR1 and CDR2 are ENHRY and SYGVKD. The length of the CDR3 is 15 residues. Germline trimming cut 6 bases from V and 2 bases from J; bases unmatched to any gene: 6.